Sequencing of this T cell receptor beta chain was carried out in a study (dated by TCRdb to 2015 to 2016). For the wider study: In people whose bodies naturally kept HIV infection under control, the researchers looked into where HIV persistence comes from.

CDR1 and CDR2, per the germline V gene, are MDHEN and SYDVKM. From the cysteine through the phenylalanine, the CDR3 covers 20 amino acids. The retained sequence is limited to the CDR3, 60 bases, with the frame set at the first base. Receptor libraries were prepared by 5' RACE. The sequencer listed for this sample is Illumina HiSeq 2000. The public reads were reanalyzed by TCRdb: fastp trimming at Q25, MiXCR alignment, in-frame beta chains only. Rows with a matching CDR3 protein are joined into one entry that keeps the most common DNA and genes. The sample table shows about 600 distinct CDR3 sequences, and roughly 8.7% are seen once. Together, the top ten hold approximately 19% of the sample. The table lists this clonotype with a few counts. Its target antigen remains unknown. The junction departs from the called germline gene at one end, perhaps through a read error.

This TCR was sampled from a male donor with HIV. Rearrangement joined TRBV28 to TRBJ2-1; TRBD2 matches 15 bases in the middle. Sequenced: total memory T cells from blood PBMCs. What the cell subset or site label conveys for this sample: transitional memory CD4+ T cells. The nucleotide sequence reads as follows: TGTGCCAGCAGCCGCCCGGGACTAGCGGGGGGCCTTAGCTCCTTCAATGAGCAGTTCTTC. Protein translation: CASSRPGLAGGLSSFNEQFF. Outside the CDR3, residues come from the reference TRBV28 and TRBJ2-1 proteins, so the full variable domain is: DVKVTQSSRYLVKRTGEKVFLECVQDMDHENMFWYRQDPGLGLRLIYFSYDVKMKEKGDIPEGYSVSREKKERFSLILESASTNQTSMYLCASSRPGLAGGLSSFNEQFFGPGTRLTVL.